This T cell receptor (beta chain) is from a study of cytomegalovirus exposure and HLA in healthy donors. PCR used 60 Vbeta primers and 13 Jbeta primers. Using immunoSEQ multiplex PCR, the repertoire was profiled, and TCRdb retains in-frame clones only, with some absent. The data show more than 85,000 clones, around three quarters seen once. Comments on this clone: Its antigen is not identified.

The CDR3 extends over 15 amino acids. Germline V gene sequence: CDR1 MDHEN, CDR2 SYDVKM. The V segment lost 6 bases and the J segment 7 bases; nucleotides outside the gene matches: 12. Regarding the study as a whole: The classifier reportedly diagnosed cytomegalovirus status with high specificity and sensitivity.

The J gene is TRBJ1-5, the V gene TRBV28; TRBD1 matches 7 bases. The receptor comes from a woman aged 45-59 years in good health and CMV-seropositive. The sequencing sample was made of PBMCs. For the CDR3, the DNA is TGTGCCAGCAGATATTCAGGGGGTTTAGGGCAGCCCCAGCATTTT. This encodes CASRYSGGLGQPQHF.